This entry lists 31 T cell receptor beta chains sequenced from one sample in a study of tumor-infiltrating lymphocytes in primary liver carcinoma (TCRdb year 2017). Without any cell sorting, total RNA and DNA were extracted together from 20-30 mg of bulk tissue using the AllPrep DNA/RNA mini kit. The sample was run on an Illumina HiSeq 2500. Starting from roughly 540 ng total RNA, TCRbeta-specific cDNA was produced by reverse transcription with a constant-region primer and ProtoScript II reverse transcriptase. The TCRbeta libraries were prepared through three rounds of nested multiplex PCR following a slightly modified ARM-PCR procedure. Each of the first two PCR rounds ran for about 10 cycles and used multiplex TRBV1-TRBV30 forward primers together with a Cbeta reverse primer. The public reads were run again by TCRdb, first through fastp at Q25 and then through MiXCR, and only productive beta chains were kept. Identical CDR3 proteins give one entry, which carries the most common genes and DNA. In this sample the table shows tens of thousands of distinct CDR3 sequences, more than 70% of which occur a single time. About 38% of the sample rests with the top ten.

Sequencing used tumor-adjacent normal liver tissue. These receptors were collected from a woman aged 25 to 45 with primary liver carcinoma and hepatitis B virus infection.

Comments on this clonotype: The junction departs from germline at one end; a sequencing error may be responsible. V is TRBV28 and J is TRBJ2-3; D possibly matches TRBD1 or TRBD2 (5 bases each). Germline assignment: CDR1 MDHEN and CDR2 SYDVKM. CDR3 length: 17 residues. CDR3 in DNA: TGTGCCAGCAGAGGACGGTACAGGACTCCCGAGGCAGATACGAAGTATTTT. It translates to CASRGRYRTPEADTKYF.

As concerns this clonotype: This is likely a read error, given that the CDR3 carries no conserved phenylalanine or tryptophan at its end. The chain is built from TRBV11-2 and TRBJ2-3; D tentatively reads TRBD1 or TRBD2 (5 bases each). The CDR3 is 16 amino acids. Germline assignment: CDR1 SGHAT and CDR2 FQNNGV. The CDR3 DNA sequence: TGTACCAGCAGCTTAAGAGGGGCCCTTAGCACAGATACGCAGTATTTG. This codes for CTSSLRGALSTDTQYL.

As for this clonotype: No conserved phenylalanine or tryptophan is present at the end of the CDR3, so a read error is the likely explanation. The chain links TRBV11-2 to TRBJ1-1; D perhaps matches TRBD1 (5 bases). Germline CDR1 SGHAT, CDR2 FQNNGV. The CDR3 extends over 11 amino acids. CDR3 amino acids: CANSPGAEAFL. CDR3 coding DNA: TGTGCCAACAGCCCCGGGGCAGAAGCTTTCCTT.

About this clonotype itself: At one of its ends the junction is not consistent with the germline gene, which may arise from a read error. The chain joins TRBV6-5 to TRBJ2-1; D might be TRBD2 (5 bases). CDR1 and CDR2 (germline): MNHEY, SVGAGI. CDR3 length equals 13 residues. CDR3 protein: CASTKRALDGQFF. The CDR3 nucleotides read TGCGCCAGCACGAAGAGGGCTTTAGATGGGCAGTTCTTC.

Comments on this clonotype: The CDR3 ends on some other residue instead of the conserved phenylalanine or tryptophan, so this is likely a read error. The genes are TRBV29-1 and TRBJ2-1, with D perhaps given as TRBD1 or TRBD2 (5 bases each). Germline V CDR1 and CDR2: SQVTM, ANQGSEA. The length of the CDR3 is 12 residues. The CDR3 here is CSVEERGREQFL. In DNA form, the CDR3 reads TGCAGTGTTGAAGAAAGGGGACGGGAGCAGTTCTTA.

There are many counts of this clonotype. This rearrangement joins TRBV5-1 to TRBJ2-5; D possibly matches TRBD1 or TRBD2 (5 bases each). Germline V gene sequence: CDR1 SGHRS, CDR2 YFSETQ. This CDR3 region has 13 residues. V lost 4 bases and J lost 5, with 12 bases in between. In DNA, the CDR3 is TGCGCCAGCAGCGGGGACCTCTGGGAGACCCAGTACTTC. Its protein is CASSGDLWETQYF.

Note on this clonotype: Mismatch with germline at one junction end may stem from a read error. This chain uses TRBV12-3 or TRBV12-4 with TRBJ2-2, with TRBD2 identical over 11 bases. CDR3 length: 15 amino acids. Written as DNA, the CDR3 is TGTGCCGGCAGTTTAACTAGCGGGAGCACCGGGGAGCTGTTATTT. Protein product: CAGSLTSGSTGELLF.

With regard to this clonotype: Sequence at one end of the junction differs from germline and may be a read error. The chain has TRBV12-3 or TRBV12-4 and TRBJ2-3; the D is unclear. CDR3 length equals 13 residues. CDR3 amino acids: CASSYLYTDTQYF. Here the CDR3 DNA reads TGCGCAAGCAGTTATCTGTACACAGATACGCAGTATTTT.

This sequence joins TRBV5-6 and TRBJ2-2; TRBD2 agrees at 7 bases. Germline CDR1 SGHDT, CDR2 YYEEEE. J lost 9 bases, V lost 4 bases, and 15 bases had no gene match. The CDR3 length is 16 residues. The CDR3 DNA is TGTGCCAGCAGCGCCACTAGCGCGGAACGTACCTGGGAGCTGTTTTTT. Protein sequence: CASSATSAERTWELFF.

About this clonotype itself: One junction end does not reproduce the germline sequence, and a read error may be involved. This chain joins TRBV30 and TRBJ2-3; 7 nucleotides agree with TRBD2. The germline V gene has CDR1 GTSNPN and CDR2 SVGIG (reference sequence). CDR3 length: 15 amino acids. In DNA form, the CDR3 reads TGTGCCTGGAGTGTGGCGGGAGACGACACAGATGCGCAGTATTTT. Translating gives CAWSVAGDDTDAQYF.

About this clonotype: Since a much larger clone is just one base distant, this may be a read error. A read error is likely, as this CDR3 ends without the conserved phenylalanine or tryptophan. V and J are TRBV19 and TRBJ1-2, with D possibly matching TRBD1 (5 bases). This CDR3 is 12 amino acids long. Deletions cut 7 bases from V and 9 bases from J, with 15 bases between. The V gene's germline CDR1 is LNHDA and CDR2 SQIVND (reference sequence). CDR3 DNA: TGTGCCAGTACCCAGGGAGGTAGGCGCTACACCATC. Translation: CASTQGGRRYTI.

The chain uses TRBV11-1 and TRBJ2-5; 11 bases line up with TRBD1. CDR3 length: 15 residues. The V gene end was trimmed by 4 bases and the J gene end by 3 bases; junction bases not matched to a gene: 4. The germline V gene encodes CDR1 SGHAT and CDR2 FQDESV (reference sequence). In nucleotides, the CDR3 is TGTGCCAGCAGCTGGACAGGGGGCGCGAAAGAGACCCAGTACTTC. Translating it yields CASSWTGGAKETQYF. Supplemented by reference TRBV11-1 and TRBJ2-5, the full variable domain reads EAEVAQSPRYKITEKSQAVAFWCDPISGHATLYWYRQILGQGPELLVQFQDESVVDDSQLPKDRFSAERLKGVDSTLKIQPAELGDSAMYLCASSWTGGAKETQYFGPGTRLLVL.

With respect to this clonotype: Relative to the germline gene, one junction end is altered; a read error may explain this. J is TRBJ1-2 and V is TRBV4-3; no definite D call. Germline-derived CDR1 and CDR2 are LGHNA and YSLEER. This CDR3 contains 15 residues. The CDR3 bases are TGCGCCAGCAACCAAGGAAGGAGCCCTAACTATGGCTACACCTTC. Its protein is CASNQGRSPNYGYTF.

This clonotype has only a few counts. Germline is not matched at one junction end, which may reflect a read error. CDR3 DNA sequence: TGTGCCATCAGTGAGAGGGGGACTAATGAAAAACTGCCTTTT. Amino acids: CAISERGTNEKLPF. The J gene is TRBJ1-4, the V gene TRBV10-3, with D possibly TRBD1 on 6 matching bases. The CDR3 is 14 residues long. CDR1 is ENHRY, CDR2 SYGVKD, per germline.

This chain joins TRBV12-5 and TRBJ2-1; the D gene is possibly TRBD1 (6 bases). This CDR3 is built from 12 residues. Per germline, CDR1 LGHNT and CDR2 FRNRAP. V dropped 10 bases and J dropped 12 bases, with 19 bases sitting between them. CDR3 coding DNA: TGTGCTACTGATTTCGTGGACAGTTTGCAGTTCTTC. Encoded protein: CATDFVDSLQFF.

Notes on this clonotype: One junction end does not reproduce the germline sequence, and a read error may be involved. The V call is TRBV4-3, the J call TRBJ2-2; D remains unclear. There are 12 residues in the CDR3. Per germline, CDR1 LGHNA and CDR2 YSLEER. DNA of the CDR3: TGTGCCAGCAGTCTTGGCATCGGGGAGCTGTTTTTT. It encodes CASSLGIGELFF.

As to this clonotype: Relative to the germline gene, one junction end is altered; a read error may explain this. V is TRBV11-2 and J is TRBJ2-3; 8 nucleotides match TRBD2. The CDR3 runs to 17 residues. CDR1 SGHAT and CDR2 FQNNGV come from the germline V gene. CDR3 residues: CDSSHRVSGSLTDTQCF. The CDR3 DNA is TGTGACAGCAGCCATCGAGTGAGCGGGAGCCTCACAGATACGCAGTGTTTT.

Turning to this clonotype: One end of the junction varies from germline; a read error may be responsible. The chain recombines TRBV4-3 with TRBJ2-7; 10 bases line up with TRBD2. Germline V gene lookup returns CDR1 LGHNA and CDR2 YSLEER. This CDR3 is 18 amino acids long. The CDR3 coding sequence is TGCGCCAGCAGCCAAGCTCCCATCGAGACTAGCGGGTCGTACGAACAGTACTTC. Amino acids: CASSQAPIETSGSYEQYF.

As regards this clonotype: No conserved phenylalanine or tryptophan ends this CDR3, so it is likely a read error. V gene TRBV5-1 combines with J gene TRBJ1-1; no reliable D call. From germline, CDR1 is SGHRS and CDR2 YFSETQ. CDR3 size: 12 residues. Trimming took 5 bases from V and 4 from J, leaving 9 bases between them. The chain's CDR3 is CASRRVSTEAFL. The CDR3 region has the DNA TGCGCCAGCAGAAGGGTGAGCACTGAAGCTTTCTTA.

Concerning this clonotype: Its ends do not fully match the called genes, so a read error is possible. CDR3 amino acids: CVSSLLGVGDEQYF. The CDR3 nucleotides read TGCGTCAGCAGCCTCCTAGGAGTAGGGGACGAGCAGTACTTC. The rearrangement links TRBV4-1 to TRBJ2-7, with D possibly matching TRBD1 (5 bases). The V gene's germline CDR1 is MGHRA and CDR2 YSYEKL. This CDR3 spans 14 amino acids.

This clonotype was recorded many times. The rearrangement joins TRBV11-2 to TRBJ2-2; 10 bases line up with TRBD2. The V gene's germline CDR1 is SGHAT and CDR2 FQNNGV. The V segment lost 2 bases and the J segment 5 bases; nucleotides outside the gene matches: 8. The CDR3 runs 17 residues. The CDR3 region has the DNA TGTGCCAGCAGCTTAAGGGGAGCTAGCGGGAGAACCGGGGAGCTGTTTTTT. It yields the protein CASSLRGASGRTGELFF.

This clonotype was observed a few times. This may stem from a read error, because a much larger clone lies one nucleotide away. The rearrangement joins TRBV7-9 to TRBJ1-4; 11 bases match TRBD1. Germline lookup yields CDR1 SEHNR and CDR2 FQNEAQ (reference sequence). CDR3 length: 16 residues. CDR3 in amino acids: CVSSIGQGARDEKLFF. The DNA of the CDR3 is TGTGTCAGCAGTATCGGACAGGGGGCGCGCGATGAAAAACTGTTTTTT.

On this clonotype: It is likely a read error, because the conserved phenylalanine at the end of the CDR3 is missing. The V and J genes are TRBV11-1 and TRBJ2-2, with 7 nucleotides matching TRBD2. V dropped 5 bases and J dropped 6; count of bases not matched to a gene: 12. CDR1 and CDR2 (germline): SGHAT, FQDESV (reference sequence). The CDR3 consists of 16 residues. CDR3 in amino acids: CASSGVIAGASGELFS. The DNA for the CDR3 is TGTGCCAGCAGCGGGGTTATCGCGGGAGCGTCCGGGGAGCTGTTTTCT.

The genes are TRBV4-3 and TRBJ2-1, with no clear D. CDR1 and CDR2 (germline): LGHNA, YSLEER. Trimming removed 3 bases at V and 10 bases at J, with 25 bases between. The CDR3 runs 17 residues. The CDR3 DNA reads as TGCGCCAGCAGCCAGGATCCAAGTGCCCAATGGATGGCGGAGCAGTTCTTC. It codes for CASSQDPSAQWMAEQFF.

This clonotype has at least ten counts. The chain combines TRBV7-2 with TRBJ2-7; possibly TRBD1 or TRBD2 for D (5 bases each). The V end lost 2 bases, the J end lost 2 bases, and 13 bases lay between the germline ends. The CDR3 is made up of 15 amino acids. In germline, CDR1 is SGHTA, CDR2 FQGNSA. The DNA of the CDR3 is TGTGCCAGCAGCTTAAGTGCCGGGACGGCCTACGAGCAGTACTTC. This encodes CASSLSAGTAYEQYF.

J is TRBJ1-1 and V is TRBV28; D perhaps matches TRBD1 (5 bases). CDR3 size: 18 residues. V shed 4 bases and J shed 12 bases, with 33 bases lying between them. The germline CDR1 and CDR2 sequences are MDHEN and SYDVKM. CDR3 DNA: TGTGCCAGCAGTTCCCCCGGGACCGCGAACCGTATGAACACTGAGACTTTCTTT. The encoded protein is CASSSPGTANRMNTETFF.

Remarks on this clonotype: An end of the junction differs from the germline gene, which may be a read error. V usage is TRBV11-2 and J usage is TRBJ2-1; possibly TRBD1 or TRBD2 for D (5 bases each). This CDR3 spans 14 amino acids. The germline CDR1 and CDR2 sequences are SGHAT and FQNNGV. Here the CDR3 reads CTSSHRGAYNERLF. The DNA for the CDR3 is TGTACCAGCAGCCATCGAGGGGCCTACAATGAGCGGCTCTTC. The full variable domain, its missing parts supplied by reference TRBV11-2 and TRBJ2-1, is EAGVAQSPRYKIIEKRQSVAFWCNPISGHATLYWYQQILGQGPKLLIQFQNNGVVDDSQLPKDRFSAERLKGVDSTLKIQPAKLEDSAVYLCTSSHRGAYNERLFGPGTRLTVL.

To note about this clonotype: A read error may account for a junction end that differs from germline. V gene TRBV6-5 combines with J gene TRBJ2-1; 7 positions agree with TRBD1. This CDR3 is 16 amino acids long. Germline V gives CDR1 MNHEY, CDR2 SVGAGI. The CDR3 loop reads CASSSGTGKGGSEQFF. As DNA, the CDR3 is TGTGCAAGCAGTTCCGGGACGGGGAAAGGGGGCAGTGAGCAGTTCTTC.

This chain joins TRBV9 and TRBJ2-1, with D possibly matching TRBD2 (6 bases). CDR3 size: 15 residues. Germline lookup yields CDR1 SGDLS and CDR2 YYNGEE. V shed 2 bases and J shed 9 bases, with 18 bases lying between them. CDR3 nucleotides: TGTGCCAGCAGCGTGACTAAGGGGAGGAAGGGTGAGCAGTTCTTC. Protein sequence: CASSVTKGRKGEQFF.

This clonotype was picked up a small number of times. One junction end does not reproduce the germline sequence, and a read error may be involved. CDR3 protein: CASGQDAGSSYNEQLF. CDR3 coding DNA: TGTGCCAGCGGCCAAGATGCGGGAAGCTCCTACAATGAGCAGTTATTC. This sequence joins TRBV4-3 and TRBJ2-1, with a possible D match to TRBD2 (6 bases). The CDR3 runs 16 residues. The V gene's germline CDR1 is LGHNA and CDR2 YSLEER.

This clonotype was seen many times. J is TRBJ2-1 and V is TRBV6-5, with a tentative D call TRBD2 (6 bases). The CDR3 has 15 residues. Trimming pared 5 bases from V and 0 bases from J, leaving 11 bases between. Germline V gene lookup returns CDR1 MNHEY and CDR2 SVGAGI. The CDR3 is CASSRDWSSYNEQFF. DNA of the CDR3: TGTGCCAGCAGTAGGGACTGGAGCTCCTACAATGAGCAGTTCTTC.